Below, 26 T cell receptor beta chains from the same sample are listed, as sequenced in a study of T cell repertoires in cytomegalovirus infection. From the reads, TCRdb called clonotypes with MiXCR, one entry per CDR3 protein. Found here are some 560,000 distinct CDR3 sequences, 40% of them singletons; the top ten hold 48%. These receptors' targets are unknown. This material consisted of cultured PBMCs, taken from culture after CMV antigen stimulation. The source of these receptors is a human donor in good health (CMV status not recorded). Some clones in this sample may be carry-over from other donors' samples.

The chain uses TRBV19 and TRBJ2-4; D might be TRBD1 (5 bases). V lost 2 bases to trimming and J lost 0 bases, with 5 bases between them. The CDR3 runs to 14 residues. In germline, CDR1 is LNHDA, CDR2 SQIVND (reference sequence). The CDR3: CASSIQGAKNIQYF. The CDR3 DNA reads TGTGCCAGTAGTATACAGGGAGCCAAAAACATTCAGTACTTC.

This clonotype showed up just a few times. V usage is TRBV6-1 and J usage is TRBJ2-3; TRBD2 agrees at 13 bases. V was clipped by 1 base and J by 4 bases; unmatched bases: 8. Germline CDR1 and CDR2: MNHNS and SASEGT. This CDR3 contains 18 residues. Here the CDR3 reads CASSEVGLAGVGADTQYF. The CDR3 coding sequence is TGTGCCAGCAGTGAAGTTGGACTAGCGGGAGTCGGCGCAGATACGCAGTATTTT.

The rearrangement joins TRBV20-1 to TRBJ2-3; D might be TRBD2 (6 bases). With 4 bases removed from V and 3 bases from J, the gap between germline ends came to 11 bases. CDR1 and CDR2 (germline): DFQATT, SNEGSKA (reference sequence). This CDR3 is built from 13 residues. The CDR3 DNA sequence: TGCAGTGCTACCACGGGAGAGACAGATACGCAGTATTTT. Translated: CSATTGETDTQYF.

CDR3 residues: CASSEPSGQGILGGELFF. CDR3 DNA sequence: TGTGCCAGCAGTGAACCCTCTGGGCAGGGCATTCTGGGAGGGGAGCTGTTTTTT. This chain joins TRBV2 and TRBJ2-2; a possible D gene is TRBD1 (5 bases). The CDR3 has 18 residues. The V and J ends lost 2 bases and 8 bases respectively, with 24 bases between them. Germline V gives CDR1 SNHLY, CDR2 FYNNEI.

This clonotype showed up just a few times. The chain couples TRBV7-9 to TRBJ2-7; D might be TRBD1 (8 bases). CDR3 length: 15 residues. Germline V gene lookup returns CDR1 SEHNR and CDR2 FQNEAQ (reference sequence). V was pared by 5 bases and J by 2 bases, with 16 bases between. The CDR3 DNA sequence: TGTGCCAGCAGCCCTAGCGGACAGGGAACCTACGAGCAGTACTTC. Translating gives CASSPSGQGTYEQYF. Full variable domain (missing parts from reference TRBV7-9 and TRBJ2-7): DTGVSQNPRHKITKRGQNVTFRCDPISEHNRLYWYRQTLGQGPEFLTYFQNEAQLEKSRLLSDRFSAERPKGSFSTLEIQRTEQGDSAMYLCASSPSGQGTYEQYFGPGTRLTVT.

This sequence joins TRBV7-4 and TRBJ2-3, with TRBD1 identical over 7 bases. With V trimmed by 5 bases and J by 2 bases, 7 bases remained unmatched. The CDR3 length is 15 residues. Germline V gene data show CDR1 as SGHVT and CDR2 as SQSDAQ. CDR3 amino acids: CASSPRTGHTDTQYF. In DNA form, the CDR3 reads TGTGCCAGCAGCCCTAGGACAGGACACACAGATACGCAGTATTTT.

This clonotype was counted between two and nine times. The chain couples TRBV6-1 to TRBJ2-5; 8 bases are a match to TRBD1. Per germline, CDR1 MNHNS and CDR2 SASEGT. The junction had 4 bases not matched to a gene; V was cut back by 4 bases and J by 3 bases. The CDR3 is 14 amino acids. CDR3 amino acids: CASSVVDREETQYF. The CDR3 DNA follows: TGTGCCAGCAGTGTTGTGGACAGGGAAGAGACCCAGTACTTC.

The V call is TRBV5-6, the J call TRBJ1-2; TRBD1 might be the D (6 bases). Trimming cost V 3 bases and J 7 bases, with 16 bases left between them. There are 14 residues in the CDR3. Germline CDR1 reads SGHDT; CDR2 reads YYEEEE. In DNA form, the CDR3 reads TGTGCCAGCAGCTGGATGGGGGCAGGCGGTGGCTACACCTTC. Encoded protein: CASSWMGAGGGYTF.

This clonotype was seen more than once but under ten times. This chain uses TRBV20-1 with TRBJ1-1, with D hard to call. Looked up from germline, CDR1 is DFQATT and CDR2 is SNEGSKA (reference sequence). This CDR3 contains 12 residues. Trimming stripped 3 bases from V and 11 bases from J, with 16 bases between. CDR3 protein: CSASRPTMDAFF. The CDR3 DNA reads as TGCAGTGCTAGTCGTCCGACCATGGACGCTTTCTTT.

This clonotype was seen only a few times. V is TRBV7-6 and J is TRBJ2-5; D gene unclear. The CDR3 is 13 amino acids. CDR1 and CDR2 from the germline V gene are SGHVS and FNYEAQ. Trimming left V 5 bases short and J 1 base short, with 8 bases between. In nucleotides, the CDR3 is TGTGCCAGCAGCATCCGTCCCCAAGAGACCCAGTACTTC. The encoded protein is CASSIRPQETQYF.

Ten or more counts support this clonotype. The V and J genes are TRBV25-1 and TRBJ2-1; D remains unclear. There are 13 residues in the CDR3. CDR1 is MGHDK and CDR2 is SYGVNS in the germline V gene. Between the trimmed V and J ends, which lost 4 bases and 3 bases, there was a span of 7 bases. This CDR3 reads CASSGRDYNEQFF. The DNA of the CDR3 is TGTGCCAGCAGTGGAAGGGACTACAATGAGCAGTTCTTC.

The chain employs TRBV7-2 and TRBJ2-7; D uncertain. The length of the CDR3 is 15 residues. Germline V gene sequence: CDR1 SGHTA, CDR2 FQGNSA. The V end lost 1 base, the J end lost 1 base, and 11 bases lay between the germline ends. Here the CDR3 DNA reads TGTGCCAGCAGCTTAGTGGGGTCTACGTCCTACGAGCAGTACTTC. Its protein is CASSLVGSTSYEQYF.

J is TRBJ2-7 and V is TRBV12-3 or TRBV12-4, with TRBD2 matching 12 bases. The V and J ends lost 2 bases and 6 bases, in that order; junction bases with no gene match: 5. CDR3 length: 15 residues. The chain's CDR3 is CASSLCLAGGCEQYF. Here the CDR3 DNA reads TGTGCCAGCAGTTTATGCCTAGCGGGAGGGTGCGAGCAGTACTTC.

This clonotype was seen once. The chain couples TRBV12-3 or TRBV12-4 to TRBJ2-3; possible D gene TRBD2, 5 bases. The CDR3 length is 15 residues. V shed 3 bases and J shed 2 bases, with 12 bases lying between them. The CDR3 protein is CASSLRRSYTDTQYF. CDR3 sequence (DNA): TGTGCCAGCAGTTTGCGGAGGAGCTACACAGATACGCAGTATTTT.

This chain links TRBV3-1 with TRBJ2-5; 9 bases are shared with TRBD2. J lost 4 bases, V lost 4 bases, and 10 bases had no gene match. The CDR3 is made up of 16 amino acids. Germline V CDR1 and CDR2: LGHDT, YNNKEL (reference sequence). CDR3 in amino acids: CASSRGETSGGETQYF. The CDR3 DNA sequence: TGTGCCAGCAGCCGCGGTGAGACTAGCGGAGGAGAGACCCAGTACTTC.

The CDR3 DNA sequence: TGTGCCAGCAGCTTAGCGCCCAGCGGGGGGGCCAGGTTGGAGACCCAGTACTTC. This encodes CASSLAPSGGARLETQYF. The V gene is TRBV7-2, the J gene TRBJ2-5; 10 nucleotides line up with TRBD2. V shed 0 bases and J 5 bases; nucleotides not matched to a gene: 12. The CDR3 is made up of 18 amino acids. Looked up from germline, CDR1 is SGHTA and CDR2 is FQGNSA. Full variable domain (rest looked up from reference TRBV7-2 and TRBJ2-5): GAGVSQSPSNKVTEKGKDVELRCDPISGHTALYWYRQSLGQGLEFLIYFQGNSAPDKSGLPSDRFSAERTGGSVSTLTIQRTQQEDSAVYLCASSLAPSGGARLETQYFGPGTRLLVL.

This clonotype has a handful of counts. The gene calls are TRBV7-6 and TRBJ1-3; D ambiguous. Trimming stripped 1 base from V and 0 bases from J, with 19 bases between. The V gene's germline CDR1 is SGHVS and CDR2 FNYEAQ. The CDR3 runs 19 residues. The CDR3 here is CASSLEGGGILGSGNTIYF. The CDR3 DNA follows: TGTGCCAGCAGCTTAGAGGGCGGAGGGATTCTCGGCTCTGGAAACACCATATATTTT.

The chain employs TRBV5-5 and TRBJ1-2; D gene uncertain. The germline V gene has CDR1 SGHKS and CDR2 YYEKEE (reference sequence). CDR3 length: 13 amino acids. The ends were cut back, 6 bases at V and 2 bases at J, with 11 bases in the middle. CDR3 bases: TGTGCCAGCACCCCGACACTAAACTATGGCTACACCTTC. It translates to CASTPTLNYGYTF.

This clonotype was counted a few times. The genes are TRBV7-2 and TRBJ2-3; no definite D call. The V gene's germline CDR1 is SGHTA and CDR2 FQGNSA. Trimming pared 5 bases from V and 4 bases from J, leaving 13 bases between. The CDR3 sequence is 14 residues long. CDR3 in DNA: TGTGCCAGCAGCCCCCAATACCCAGCAGATACGCAGTATTTT. This encodes CASSPQYPADTQYF.

The chain has TRBV27 and TRBJ1-2; tentatively, D is TRBD1 (5 bases). The CDR3 length is 14 residues. From germline, CDR1 is MNHEY and CDR2 SMNVEV (reference sequence). V lost 5 bases to trimming and J lost 5 bases, with 15 bases between them. The CDR3 DNA follows: TGTGCCAGCAGTAGCAATGACAGATCATATGGCTACACCTTC. This gives the protein CASSSNDRSYGYTF.

The genes are TRBV7-2 and TRBJ1-2; no reliable D call. In germline, CDR1 is SGHTA, CDR2 FQGNSA. Trimming left V 1 base short and J 8 bases short, with 11 bases between. CDR3 size: 13 residues. DNA of the CDR3: TGTGCCAGCAGCTTAGGAAGTAGTCCGGGCTACACCTTC. It encodes CASSLGSSPGYTF.

This sequence joins TRBV6-6 and TRBJ2-4, with 7 nucleotides matching TRBD1. The CDR3 loop spans 15 amino acids. With 0 bases clipped from V and 8 bases from J, the junction kept 7 bases outside the gene matches. Germline CDR1 and CDR2: MNHNY and SVGAGI (reference sequence). CDR3 bases: TGTGCCAGCAGTTACTCGACAGGGAGTAGAGACATTCAGTACTTC. Translated: CASSYSTGSRDIQYF.

This chain connects TRBV6-6 to TRBJ2-1, with 7 nucleotides matching TRBD2. This CDR3 is 14 amino acids long. V was clipped by 7 bases and J by 3 bases; unmatched bases: 6. CDR1 is MNHNY, CDR2 SVGAGI, per germline (reference sequence). The CDR3 DNA sequence: TGTGCCAGCAATCGGGGGGAAATCTACAATGAGCAGTTCTTC. Protein sequence: CASNRGEIYNEQFF.

The chain has TRBV6-8 and TRBJ1-2; D is perhaps TRBD1 (5 bases). The CDR3 runs 15 residues. CDR1 and CDR2 from the germline V gene are MNHGY and SAAAGT. Trimming removed 7 bases from V and 2 bases from J, with 17 bases in between. The CDR3 region has the DNA TGTGCCAGCACTACCCTCGGGGGAAGGAACTATGGCTACACCTTC. Amino acids: CASTTLGGRNYGYTF.

Details on this clonotype: Germline is not matched at one junction end, which may reflect a read error. The gene calls are TRBV19 and TRBJ1-2; D is undetermined. Germline V gives CDR1 LNHDA, CDR2 SQIVND (reference sequence). This CDR3 has 14 amino acids. CDR3 sequence (DNA): TGTGCCAGTAGGATAGGAGGCAGGCTGAAGGGCTACACCTTC. Translated: CASRIGGRLKGYTF. Drawing the rest from reference TRBV19 and TRBJ1-2, the complete variable domain is DGGITQSPKYLFRKEGQNVTLSCEQNLNHDAMYWYRQDPGQGLRLIYYSQIVNDFQKGDIAEGYSVSREKKESFPLTVTSAQKNPTAFYLCASRIGGRLKGYTFGSGTRLTVV.

The CDR3 region has the DNA TGTGCCAGCAGTCTTGGGACAGGGTCCAACGAGCAGTACTTC. It is translated as CASSLGTGSNEQYF. The rearrangement links TRBV12-3 or TRBV12-4 to TRBJ2-7, with 9 bases that match TRBD1. The trim removed 5 bases at V and 5 bases at J, leaving 7 bases unmatched. This CDR3 is built from 14 residues.